This T cell receptor beta chain was sequenced during a study of blood T cell repertoires in COVID-19. About the study: Whether acute or convalescent, the COVID-19 samples came from the United States, Italy and Spain. PBMCs, B-cell-depleted T cells, or T cells were the source of the cDNA or gDNA that made up the material.

Original processing methods: How many nucleated cells were present was estimated from reference gene primer amplification. Profiled with immunoSEQ multiplex PCR; TCRdb holds only in-frame clones, not every one. Clonal size and the V and J genes are those of that table, whereas D and trimming came from the DNA. In the table there are some 150,000 clones, 75% to 85% of which are singletons. The source is a woman aged 50 to 65 in a cohort sampled during active or convalescent COVID-19. The sequenced material came from peripheral blood.

Here the CDR3 DNA reads TGTGCCAGCAGTTCAGAGGGAGGGGGCACTGAAGCTTTCTTT. It translates to CASSSEGGGTEAFF. The chain has TRBV6-5 and TRBJ1-1; D may be TRBD1 (6 bases). Germline CDR1 MNHEY, CDR2 SVGAGI. The CDR3 runs 14 residues. V was cut by 4 bases and J by 4 bases, with 13 bases left in between.